The 10 T cell receptor beta chains presented below share a single source sample, sequenced in a study of type 1 and type 2 diabetes patients. PCR was run on genomic DNA. A primer set of 30 forward and 13 reverse primers amplified the CDR3. MiXCR, applied by TCRdb to the multiplex PCR reads, yields one record per CDR3 protein. Counted here are about 290,000 distinct CDR3 sequences, more than 45% occurring once; the ten biggest clones make up approximately 15%. Sequencing was performed on peripheral blood mononuclear cells (PBMCs). These receptor sequences come from a man aged 18-30 years with type 2 diabetes.

A note on this clonotype: The junction does not match germline at one end; this may be a read error. The rearrangement uses TRBV6-5 and TRBJ2-2, with a tentative D call TRBD2 (6 bases). The CDR3 has 15 amino acids. Per the germline V gene, CDR1 is MNHEY and CDR2 is SVGAGI. The DNA of the CDR3 is TGTGCCAGCAGTTACTCGGAGGGATCGTTTGGGGAGCTATTTTTT. Its translation: CASSYSEGSFGELFF.

On this clonotype itself: Because the CDR3 is missing its conserved closing phenylalanine or tryptophan, this is likely a read error. In nucleotides, the CDR3 is TGTGCCAGCAGTTACGTTCGAAGTGAGCAGTTCCTC. As protein: CASSYVRSEQFL. The rearrangement joins TRBV6-6 to TRBJ2-1; D remains unclear. This CDR3 is 12 amino acids long. Germline values: CDR1 MNHNY, CDR2 SVGAGI (reference sequence). Trimming removed 2 bases at V and 9 bases at J, with 8 bases between.

This clonotype was seen just once. V is TRBV2 and J is TRBJ2-1; the match to TRBD2 covers 10 bases. The CDR3 runs to 13 residues. With V trimmed by 4 bases and J by 8 bases, 2 bases remained unmatched. Looked up from germline, CDR1 is SNHLY and CDR2 is FYNNEI. CDR3 coding DNA: TGTGCCAGCAGTGTAGCGGGGGGCGATGAGCAGTTCTTC. Translating gives CASSVAGGDEQFF.

This chain joins TRBV9 and TRBJ2-5; TRBD2 aligns across 11 bases. After removal of 5 bases from V and 2 bases from J, the junction contained 14 bases not matched to a gene. Germline V lookup: CDR1 SGDLS, CDR2 YYNGEE. The CDR3 is made up of 18 amino acids. The CDR3 region has the DNA TGTGCCAGCAGTTACGATACTAGCGGGGGCATCGAGCAAGAGACCCAGTACTTC. Translating it yields CASSYDTSGGIEQETQYF.

V gene TRBV19 combines with J gene TRBJ1-4; D is undetermined. Germline loops: CDR1 LNHDA, CDR2 SQIVND (reference sequence). The length of the CDR3 is 16 residues. V lost 2 bases and J lost 0, with 10 bases in between. The CDR3 loop is CASSIQEVTTNEKLFF. CDR3 sequence (DNA): TGTGCCAGTAGTATACAGGAAGTAACAACTAATGAAAAACTGTTTTTT.

This clonotype was counted many times. The genes are TRBV10-1 and TRBJ2-2, with a tentative D call TRBD1 (6 bases). V was clipped by 0 bases and J by 2 bases, with 10 bases between them. CDR1 is WNHNN, CDR2 SYGVQD, per germline (reference sequence). The CDR3 spans 16 residues. This CDR3 is CASSESDRTNTGELFF. CDR3 nucleotides: TGCGCCAGCAGTGAGTCGGACAGAACTAACACCGGGGAGCTGTTTTTT.

The chain joins TRBV27 to TRBJ1-2; D is ambiguous. Trimming shortened V by 1 base and J by 8 bases, and 8 bases separated the two germline ends. This CDR3 has 12 amino acids. Germline V gene data show CDR1 as MNHEY and CDR2 as SMNVEV (reference sequence). The CDR3: CASSLLGRGYTF. The CDR3 bases are TGTGCCAGCAGTTTATTGGGTCGGGGCTACACCTTC.

The chain carries TRBV7-2 and TRBJ2-7, with D hard to call. CDR1 and CDR2 (germline): SGHTA, FQGNSA. The CDR3 sequence is 12 residues long. Between the trimmed V and J ends, which lost 3 bases and 5 bases, there was a span of 8 bases. The CDR3 DNA reads TGTGCCAGCAGCTTTCGGGTGAACGAGCAGTACTTC. It translates to CASSFRVNEQYF.

The gene calls are TRBV20-1 and TRBJ1-2; 8 bases line up with TRBD1. V shed 5 bases, J shed 1 base, and the junction held 6 bases outside the gene matches. CDR3 length: 14 amino acids. In germline, CDR1 is DFQATT, CDR2 SNEGSKA (reference sequence). The CDR3 DNA reads as TGCAGTGCTGCTCGAACAGGGGGTAACTATGGCTACACCTTC. It is translated as CSAARTGGNYGYTF.

The chain carries TRBV25-1 and TRBJ2-6; D tentatively fits TRBD1 or TRBD2 (5 bases each). This CDR3 region has 18 residues. CDR1 and CDR2 (germline): MGHDK, SYGVNS. Trimming took 8 bases from V and 0 from J, leaving 20 bases between them. The CDR3 coding sequence is TGTGCCAGCCCTGAGGGGCAGGGAGATTTCTCTGGGGCCAACGTCCTGACTTTC. This translates into CASPEGQGDFSGANVLTF.